Below, 13 T cell receptor beta chains from the same sample are listed, as sequenced in a study of T cell responses to AZD1222 COVID-19 vaccine. Sequencing was performed with immunoSEQ multiplex PCR; in TCRdb, only in-frame clones are kept and a portion is missing. The table lists 130,000 to 150,000 clones, roughly nine tenths of them singletons. The sample was peripheral blood, taken 28 days after the second AZD1222 dose. The receptor set was obtained from an adult who received the AZD1222 COVID-19 vaccine.

The chain joins TRBV3-1 (or the pseudogene TRBV3-2) to TRBJ1-2, with D tentatively TRBD1 (5 bases). Deletions cut 1 base from V and 4 bases from J, with 13 bases between. This CDR3 contains 15 residues. Germline CDR1 LGHDT, CDR2 YNNKEL (reference sequence). CDR3 in amino acids: CASSQASGKVYGYTF. CDR3 coding DNA: TGTGCCAGCAGCCAAGCATCAGGGAAGGTCTATGGCTACACCTTC.

CDR3 region: CATSISRQLSSYEQYF. CDR3 in DNA: TGTGCCACCAGCATTTCTAGACAGTTGAGCTCCTACGAGCAGTACTTC. J is TRBJ2-7 and V is TRBV15; tentatively, D is TRBD1 (5 bases). Germline V gene sequence: CDR1 LNHNV, CDR2 YYDKDF (reference sequence). There are 16 residues in the CDR3. Trimming left V 4 bases short and J 0 bases short, with 16 bases between.

This chain joins TRBV3-1 (or the pseudogene TRBV3-2) and TRBJ1-1, with D possibly matching TRBD1 (5 bases). This CDR3 region has 15 residues. The V gene lost 1 base and the J gene lost 4 bases, with 13 bases spanning the gap. The germline CDR1 and CDR2 sequences are LGHDT and YNNKEL (reference sequence). The CDR3 sequence: CASSQGSGGGTEAFF. Written as DNA, the CDR3 is TGTGCCAGCAGCCAAGGGTCCGGGGGTGGCACTGAAGCTTTCTTT.

V and J are TRBV5-8 and TRBJ2-2, with 8 bases aligning to TRBD2. With V trimmed by 2 bases and J by 6 bases, 9 bases remained unmatched. The CDR3 totals 16 residues. Germline values: CDR1 SGHTS, CDR2 YDEGEE. The CDR3 protein is CASSFAGGVFPGELFF. In nucleotides, the CDR3 is TGTGCCAGCAGCTTCGCGGGGGGCGTGTTTCCCGGGGAGCTGTTTTTT.

The chain uses TRBV10-2 and TRBJ2-1; 11 bases align to TRBD2. CDR1 and CDR2 (germline): WSHSY, SAAADI. The length of the CDR3 is 16 residues. V gave up 6 bases and J gave up 0 bases; unmatched junction bases: 4. The CDR3 spells CASRDTSGSSYNEQFF. DNA of the CDR3: TGCGCCAGCAGGGATACTAGCGGGAGCTCCTACAATGAGCAGTTCTTC.

This clone was seen more than once but under ten times. The chain has TRBV7-3 and TRBJ2-7; D uncertain. Germline V CDR1 and CDR2: SGHTA, FQGTGA. The CDR3 is made up of 14 amino acids. V shed 5 bases and J shed 0 bases, with 11 bases lying between them. CDR3: CASSKYPSSYEQYF. The CDR3 nucleotides read TGTGCCAGCAGCAAATATCCTAGCTCCTACGAGCAGTACTTC.

The V call is TRBV7-2, the J call TRBJ1-2, with 8 nucleotides matching TRBD1. J lost 4 bases, V lost 3 bases, and 1 base had no gene match. The CDR3 is 13 residues long. CDR1 and CDR2 from the germline V gene are SGHTA and FQGNSA. The CDR3: CASSFQGAYGYTF. CDR3 coding DNA: TGTGCCAGCAGCTTCCAGGGGGCCTATGGCTACACCTTC.

The chain recombines TRBV7-9 with TRBJ1-1; TRBD1 might be the D (5 bases). Germline V gene sequence: CDR1 SEHNR, CDR2 FQNEAQ (reference sequence). V lost 5 bases and J 3 bases, leaving 10 bases between the germline ends. This CDR3 region has 13 residues. The CDR3 bases are TGTGCCAGCAGCACCTGGGGGGACACTGAAGCTTTCTTT. Protein: CASSTWGDTEAFF.

This chain links TRBV28 with TRBJ2-7; a possible D gene is TRBD1 (6 bases). V lost 1 base, J lost 3 bases, and 10 bases lay in between. This CDR3 contains 14 residues. CDR1 and CDR2 (germline): MDHEN, SYDVKM. CDR3 sequence (DNA): TGTGCCAGCAGTTTATCGGGACACCTCTACGAGCAGTACTTC. Protein: CASSLSGHLYEQYF.

The CDR3 is CASIGRLGQANTGELFF. The CDR3 coding sequence is TGTGCCAGTATTGGAAGGTTGGGACAGGCGAACACCGGGGAGCTGTTTTTT. The rearrangement links TRBV19 to TRBJ2-2, with 8 nucleotides matching TRBD1. J lost 0 bases, V lost 7 bases, and 10 bases had no gene match. This CDR3 is 17 amino acids long. The germline CDR1 and CDR2 sequences are LNHDA and SQIVND (reference sequence).

The CDR3 nucleotides read TGTGCCAGCAGCTTATTGTCGGGCAGGGGAACCGGGGAGCTGTTTTTT. Amino acids: CASSLLSGRGTGELFF. The chain employs TRBV7-3 and TRBJ2-2; tentative D call: TRBD1 (6 bases). The CDR3 has 16 residues. The germline V gene has CDR1 SGHTA and CDR2 FQGTGA. Trimming took 2 bases from V and 5 from J, leaving 15 bases between them.

The chain links TRBV21-1 to TRBJ2-3; TRBD1 is the table's D call and was not checked against the DNA. TRBV21-1 is shown as a pseudogene. The CDR3 is 16 amino acids. CDR3 bases: TGTGCCAGCAGCAAGACCTCGACAGCTAGCACAGATACGCAGTATTTT. This encodes CASSKTSTASTDTQYF.

The rearrangement links TRBV5-4 to TRBJ1-1; D may be TRBD1 (5 bases). The CDR3 covers 16 residues. Deletions cut 4 bases from V and 0 bases from J, with 16 bases between. Looked up from germline, CDR1 is SGHNT and CDR2 is YYREEE (reference sequence). CDR3 protein: CASSQSTVLMNTEAFF. The CDR3 nucleotides are TGTGCCAGCAGCCAGTCGACAGTCCTGATGAACACTGAAGCTTTCTTT.